This T cell receptor (beta chain) originates from a study of blood T cell repertoires in COVID-19. Study-wide context: Collection of acute and convalescent COVID-19 samples took place in the United States, Italy and Spain.

The V gene lost 7 bases and the J gene lost 3 bases, with 13 bases spanning the gap. The CDR3 consists of 14 residues. Germline CDR1 is KGHSH and CDR2 is LQKENI. This clone has a single count. Authors' processing steps: Amplified reference gene primers provided the basis for estimating nucleated cell counts. This table comes from immunoSEQ multiplex PCR, and its TCRdb copy is limited to in-frame clones, with some not included. V, J and clone size are taken as reported in that table, and D and trimming were inferred from the DNA itself. There are tens of thousands of clones in the sample; approximately 91% occur only once, and about 12% lies in the top ten.

Sequencing was carried out using peripheral blood. The sequence was collected from a man between 65 and 85 years old with active or convalescent COVID-19. The V call is TRBV18, the J call TRBJ1-3; no clear D gene. The CDR3 spells CASFSQGGGNTIYF. CDR3 nucleotide sequence: TGTGCCAGCTTTTCTCAAGGAGGTGGAAACACCATATATTTT.